The rows below give T cell receptor beta chains drawn from one sample of a study of blood T cell repertoires in COVID-19. The method was immunoSEQ multiplex PCR; TCRdb's version includes in-frame clones alone and lacks a portion of them. The data hold hundreds of thousands of clones, with under 95% observed a single time. Sequenced: peripheral blood. The receptors come from a woman under 30 who had recovered from COVID-19. The CDR3 runs from the conserved cysteine through the conserved F or W. D genes are given only for firm matches. Clone sizes are given selectively: once, few, many, or a class where the clone is expanded.

v_call	clone_size	j_call	d_call	cdr3_nt	cdr3_aa
TRBV7-7	.	TRBJ2-2	.	TGTGCCAGCAGCTTAGGAACCCAGGCCGGGGAGCTGTTTTTT	CASSLGTQAGELFF
TRBV24-1	.	TRBJ2-3	TRBD2	TGTGCCACCTATAGCGGGGCAGGCACAGATACGCAGTATTTT	CATYSGAGTDTQYF
TRBV6-5	.	TRBJ1-1	.	TGTGCCAGCAGCTATCCTCTGGGGCGGGAAGCTTTCTTT	CASSYPLGREAFF
TRBV24-1	.	TRBJ2-1	TRBD2	TGTGCCACCAGTGATCTCCGACTAGCGGGAGGGCAAGAGCAGTTCTTC	CATSDLRLAGGQEQFF
TRBV30	.	TRBJ1-1	.	TGTGCCTGGAACAGGGTGAACACTGAAGCTTTCTTT	CAWNRVNTEAFF
TRBV5-1	once	TRBJ2-2	TRBD1	TGCGCCAGCAGCTCCGGACAGGGGAAGACCGGGGAGCTGTTTTTT	CASSSGQGKTGELFF
TRBV10-3	.	TRBJ2-1	TRBD1	TGTGCCATCAGTCTGACAGGGACCAATGAGCAGTTCTTC	CAISLTGTNEQFF
TRBV4-3	.	TRBJ2-5	.	TGCGCCAGCAGCCAAGATAATTCGGACGGGGGTGCGGAGACCCAGTACTTC	CASSQDNSDGGAETQYF
TRBV24-1	.	TRBJ2-5	.	TGTGCCACCAGTGATTTGTGGCGGGACCAAGAGACCCAGTACTTC	CATSDLWRDQETQYF
TRBV19	.	TRBJ2-1	TRBD2	TGTGCCAGTAGTATCTACACCGGGGGTAGCGGGAGGATAAGTGAGCAGTTCTTC	CASSIYTGGSGRISEQFF
TRBV19	.	TRBJ1-5	TRBD1	TGTGCCAGTAGCTTTGGACAGGGTAATCAGCCCCAGCATTTT	CASSFGQGNQPQHF
TRBV7-9	.	TRBJ1-6	.	TGTGCCAGCAGCTTGCAGGGAGGGAATTCACCCCTCCACTTT	CASSLQGGNSPLHF
TRBV11-3	.	TRBJ1-3	TRBD1	TGTGCCAGCATCGGGACAGGCTCTGGAAACACCATATATTTT	CASIGTGSGNTIYF
TRBV21-1	.	TRBJ2-1	.	TGTGCCAGCAGCAAGACTAGCTTCGACAATGAGCAGTTCTTC	CASSKTSFDNEQFF
TRBV29-1	.	TRBJ2-1	TRBD2	TGCAGCGTTGGAGGGACTAGCGGGAGGTACAATGAGCAGTTCTTC	CSVGGTSGRYNEQFF
TRBV6-6	once	TRBJ1-5	.	TGTGCCAGCAGTTACCCCCCTCCCCCTCAGCCCCAGCATTTT	CASSYPPPPQPQHF
TRBV12-5	.	TRBJ2-3	TRBD2	TGTGCTAGTGGGGCCGGGACTAGCGGCACAGATACGCAGTATTTT	CASGAGTSGTDTQYF
TRBV5-1	.	TRBJ2-3	.	TGCGCCAGCAGCCCGGAGGCAGGCCCCGGTACGCAGTATTTT	CASSPEAGPGTQYF
TRBV4-3	.	TRBJ1-2	.	TGCGCCAGCAGCCAAGATCAGTGGAACTATGGCTACACCTTC	CASSQDQWNYGYTF
TRBV29-1	.	TRBJ2-3	.	TGCAGCGTTGACGCCGGGACAGATACGCAGTATTTT	CSVDAGTDTQYF
TRBV6-5	few	TRBJ1-6	TRBD1	TGTGCCAGCAGATACGGACAGGACATTAATTCACCCCTCCACTTT	CASRYGQDINSPLHF
TRBV7-2	.	TRBJ1-2	.	TGTGCCAGCAGCTTCATGGGCGGAGGCTATGGCTACACCTTC	CASSFMGGGYGYTF
TRBV11-2	.	TRBJ2-1	.	TGTGCCAGCAGCTACGAGCGTCACAATGAGCAGTTCTTC	CASSYERHNEQFF
TRBV7-6	.	TRBJ1-2	.	TGTGCCAGCAGCCCCGGGAGGGGTGGCTATGGCTACACCTTC	CASSPGRGGYGYTF
TRBV3-1/TRBV3-2	.	TRBJ2-1	.	TGTGCCAGCAGCCAAGGCGCGGAGGTGTACAATGAGCAGTTCTTC	CASSQGAEVYNEQFF
TRBV2	.	TRBJ2-1	TRBD2	TGTGCCAGCAGCCCGGGACTAGCGGGAGGGCCGTATCAGGATGAGCAGTTCTTC	CASSPGLAGGPYQDEQFF
TRBV7-2	.	TRBJ2-3	.	TGTGCCAGCATCACCGACTGGATGGGAGATACGCAGTATTTT	CASITDWMGDTQYF
TRBV3-1/TRBV3-2	.	TRBJ2-2	TRBD2	TGTGCCAGCAGCCAATTAGCGGGAGTCACCGGGGAGCTGTTTTTT	CASSQLAGVTGELFF
TRBV11-2	.	TRBJ2-3	TRBD1	TGTGCCAGCAGCCTCGGGACAGGGGAAACAGATACGCAGTATTTT	CASSLGTGETDTQYF
TRBV6-5	.	TRBJ1-5	.	TGTGCCAGCAGTTACGTTGGGAGGGGCAATCAGCCCCAGCATTTT	CASSYVGRGNQPQHF
TRBV19	.	TRBJ1-4	.	TGTGCCAGTAGTCCAGCCCGACAGGATGAAAAACTGTTTTTT	CASSPARQDEKLFF
TRBV25-1	.	TRBJ1-1	.	TGTGCCAGCAGTCGGAACACTGAAGCTTTCTTT	CASSRNTEAFF
TRBV3-1/TRBV3-2	once	TRBJ1-5	.	TGTGCCAGCAGCCAAGAATCGGATCAGCCCCAGCATTTT	CASSQESDQPQHF
TRBV29-1	.	TRBJ1-2	TRBD1	TGCAGCGTTGAAGAAAACCGGGACAGGGACTTCACCTTC	CSVEENRDRDFTF
TRBV24-1	.	TRBJ2-2	TRBD1	TGTGCCACCAGTGATCTGGGGACAGAGAACACCGGGGAGCTGTTTTTT	CATSDLGTENTGELFF
TRBV5-4	.	TRBJ2-1	TRBD2	TGTGCCAGCAGCTTGGTTCCCGGGACTAGCGGGAGCAATGAGCAGTTCTTC	CASSLVPGTSGSNEQFF
TRBV29-1	.	TRBJ2-5	TRBD2	TGCAGCGTTGAATTGGTAGCGGGGGAGGAAGAGACCCAGTACTTC	CSVELVAGEEETQYF
TRBV5-1	.	TRBJ2-1	.	TGCGCCAGCGGCCCAGGCCCTCCGAGCTCCTACAATGAGCAGTTCTTC	CASGPGPPSSYNEQFF
TRBV7-2	.	TRBJ2-1	TRBD2	TGTGCCAGCAGCTTAAGGACTAGCGGGAGTGGTGAGCAGTTCTTC	CASSLRTSGSGEQFF
TRBV4-1	.	TRBJ1-1	.	TGCGCCAGCAGCCAGCGAACGGGGTCCGAAGCTTTCTTT	CASSQRTGSEAFF
TRBV30	.	TRBJ2-1	TRBD2	TGTGCCTGGAGTCCGGGACTAGCAAGCTTCTCCTACAATGAGCAGTTCTTC	CAWSPGLASFSYNEQFF
TRBV4-3	.	TRBJ2-1	TRBD2	TGCGCCAGCAGCCCCCGACTAGCGGGAACCAATGAGCAGTTCTTC	CASSPRLAGTNEQFF
TRBV23-1	.	TRBJ1-2	.	TGCGCCAGCAACTCCCGTACGAGAGGCTATGGCTACACCTTC	CASNSRTRGYGYTF
TRBV18	.	TRBJ2-2	.	TGTGCCAGCTCACCAGGGGGCGCAGTAAACGGGGAGCTGTTTTTT	CASSPGGAVNGELFF
TRBV5-5	.	TRBJ1-5	.	TGTGCCAGCAGCTGGGGTCCGGGAGATAATCAGCCCCAGCATTTT	CASSWGPGDNQPQHF
TRBV6-5	.	TRBJ1-1	.	TGTGCCAGCAGTTACGCCAGTAGCCTGAACACTGAAGCTTTCTTT	CASSYASSLNTEAFF
TRBV28	.	TRBJ1-1	TRBD1	TGTGCCAGCAGTTTAGCGGGGACAGGGACGAACACTGAAGCTTTCTTT	CASSLAGTGTNTEAFF
TRBV4-3	few	TRBJ2-3	TRBD2	TGCGCCAGCAGCTGGGGCGGGGGTCCCACAGATACGCAGTATTTT	CASSWGGGPTDTQYF
TRBV5-5	.	TRBJ1-1	.	TGTGCCAGCAGCCCACCCCCCAGCAGGGGTCGAACTGAAGCTTTCTTT	CASSPPPSRGRTEAFF
TRBV6-5	.	TRBJ1-3	.	TGTGCCAGCAGCTCCCGGGGGGCCGTGGGAAACACCATATATTTT	CASSSRGAVGNTIYF